The clone carrying this T cell receptor beta chain was counted ten times or more. No antigen is known for it. Generation of TCR cDNA used 5'RACE template switching (which added a universal primer site and UMIs). Using its own MiXCR run on the 5' RACE reads, TCRdb lists one record per CDR3 protein. This sample carries about 360,000 distinct CDR3 sequences, under 7.5% of them seen once, and the ten largest clones take approximately 16%. This entry is derived from a study of T cells after yellow fever vaccination. V was clipped by 2 bases and J by 10 bases, with 12 bases between them. CDR3 size: 13 residues. CDR1 MNHEY and CDR2 SVGEGT come from the germline V gene. Study-level findings and limits: The secondary response peaked faster, at day 5 versus 15, but was weaker.

Source: PBMCs, taken 5 days after the yellow fever booster vaccination. The V and J genes are TRBV6-2 or TRBV6-3 and TRBJ2-1; TRBD2 is a possible D gene (6 bases). The source is a man aged 25-40 years who received the YFV17D yellow fever vaccine. In nucleotides, the CDR3 is TGTGCCAGCAGTTACATTCTTAGCGGCGAGCAGTTCTTC. It specifies CASSYILSGEQFF.